This entry concerns a single TCR beta chain. This clonotype was recorded at least ten times. What antigen it recognizes has not been identified. No much larger clonotype is one base removed from it; base qualities were not supplied. This entry belongs to a study of T cells after yellow fever vaccination (dated by TCRdb to between 2018 and 2020). A note on the overall study: The SMART-Seq v4 Ultra Low Input RNA kit was used to prepare libraries from fractions with low cell numbers. To track T-cell clones before and after primary and booster YFV17D yellow fever vaccination, bulk TCR alpha and beta repertoires were sequenced longitudinally. Two healthy male donors made up the cohort, one aged 18 to 29 years and the other aged 30 to 39 years. Blood was collected at multiple timepoints before and after primary and secondary immunization, and bulk PBMC replicates and cell subsets were isolated. General conclusions and limits of the study: A small fraction of clonotypes showed up in both the CD4 and CD8 compartments, probably as a result of convergent recombination. Because the study included only a couple of donors, the extent to which the findings can be generalized is limited. Most clones expanded after primary vaccination (96% of CD4 and 80% to 90% of CD8) were re-detected after the booster, suggesting that broad memory maintenance occurred. FACS-sorted repertoires could contain abundant contaminating clonotypes from the bulk population, so computational filtering was required. The secondary T-cell response was weaker than the primary response but faster, peaking on day 5 instead of day 15.

The treatment or condition label corresponds to: live attenuated yellow fever vaccine strain. At each blood-draw timepoint, two biological replicates of bulk PBMCs were obtained. A standard Ficoll-Paque protocol was used to isolate PBMCs from peripheral blood. TriZol was used to extract RNA from bulk PBMCs, CD4 and CD8 fractions, and dextramer-positive and dextramer-negative fractions. The data were produced on an Illumina NovaSeq 6000. TCR cDNA was synthesized by 5'RACE template switching, through which a universal primer site and unique molecular identifiers were introduced. Priming of cDNA synthesis was performed from both the TCR alpha and TCR beta constant segments. Two PCR steps were used to amplify libraries, with sample barcodes and sequencing adapters being added in the second step. Sequencing of libraries was performed on Illumina HiSeq 2500 (2x100 bp) or NovaSeq (2x150 bp). For the original study's pipeline: Demultiplexing of reads and collapsing into UMI consensus sequences were performed with MIGEC, and V(D)J alignment was carried out with MiXCR. Vaccine-responding clonotypes were defined with edgeR using replicate PBMC samples, requiring FDR below 0.01 and a log2 fold change above 5 up to day 15. Each bulk clonotype received a CD4 or CD8 identity based on whether the sequenced CD4 or CD8 repertoire contained that clonotype at higher abundance. The raw public data were reprocessed by TCRdb itself: fastp quality trimming at Q25, MiXCR clonotype calling, in-frame beta chains only. Each CDR3 protein gets just one entry, which takes the most common genes and DNA from the rows behind it. V and J calls and clone size were set by TCRdb, not the authors. This sample has about 330,000 distinct CDR3 sequences in its table, and 4.1% of those were observed once. The top ten hold around 24% of the sample.

The germline V gene (reference sequence) sets CDR1 to GTSNPN and CDR2 to SVGIG. The germline ends are 11 bases apart after V is trimmed by 0 bases and J by 0 bases. The CDR3 runs 15 residues from the cysteine to the phenylalanine. The read is trimmed to its CDR3 DNA, 45 bases read in frame from base 1. Sequencing was performed on PBMCs, taken 5 days after the yellow fever booster vaccination. Recombination joined TRBV30 with TRBJ2-5, and possibly TRBD1, on 6 matching bases. The sequence derives from a man between 18 and 29 years old who received the YFV17D yellow fever vaccine. The CDR3 is CAWSVDSYYQETQYF. The bases read TGTGCCTGGAGTGTGGACAGTTACTACCAAGAGACCCAGTACTTC.